These T cell receptor beta chains were read from a single sample in a study of cytomegalovirus exposure and HLA in healthy donors. Only in-frame clones appear in the TCRdb table, and some are missing; sequencing was by immunoSEQ multiplex PCR. The sample has about 130,000 clones, 74% seen once; the top ten hold 5.5% to 7.5%. The sequenced material came from PBMCs. The receptors stem from a woman in her 50s in good health and CMV-seropositive. CDR3s include the opening cysteine and the closing phenylalanine or tryptophan.

J,V,CDR3
TRBJ2-3,TRBV2,CATTSGGLTDTQYF
TRBJ1-1,TRBV6-5,CASSYRRTGGPTEAFF
TRBJ1-2,TRBV2,CASSQRSNYGYPF
TRBJ1-5,TRBV19,CASGGGQNQPQHF
TRBJ1-1,TRBV7-2,CASSPEPAGTRTEAFF
TRBJ2-7,TRBV5-4,CASSSHFSGQGYEQYF
TRBJ1-1,TRBV30,CAWDRTGDYFAFF
TRBJ1-1,TRBV30,CAWSVDVQVNTEAFF
TRBJ2-1,TRBV5-1,CASSGAAGPNNEQFF
TRBJ2-5,TRBV9,CASSPTPLGREETQYF
TRBJ1-2,TRBV9,CASSARSRPTNYGYTF
TRBJ1-5,TRBV7-6,CASSLEVGARSNQPQHF
TRBJ2-5,TRBV19,CASSIEGGGRTETQYF
TRBJ2-7,TRBV30,CAWSHSLGEAEQYF
TRBJ1-2,TRBV6-6,CAISGQPSYGYTF
TRBJ2-3,TRBV19,CASAYRTGGAGDTDTQYF
TRBJ2-6,TRBV7-9,CASSLLAGGLYSGANVLTF
TRBJ1-2,TRBV5-1,CASSRDSQAYGYTF
TRBJ1-6,TRBV30,CAGARDRGNSPLHF
TRBJ1-1,TRBV6-6,CASSQGEEAFF
TRBJ1-6,TRBV18,CSSSRGQGVNSPLHF
TRBJ2-7,TRBV19,CASSITGSYEKYF
TRBJ2-3,TRBV7-9,CASSARDGLDTQYF
TRBJ2-3,TRBV7-8,CASSFETLGGTQYF
TRBJ2-5,TRBV9,CASSSRTSGAGETQYF
TRBJ1-2,TRBV2,CASSGRTGTRYGYTF
TRBJ1-6,TRBV7-9,CASSLRTEIYSPLHF
TRBJ1-6,TRBV6-5,CASSWEKNSPLHF
TRBJ2-5,TRBV7-2,CASSSEETQYF
TRBJ1-1,TRBV2,CASSDDRDRGVLNTEAFF
TRBJ1-5,TRBV4-3,CASSPRPDQPQHF
TRBJ2-2,TRBV7-9,CASSPSATGELFF
TRBJ2-1,TRBV10-1,CASSTDRDNEQFF
TRBJ1-6,TRBV30,CAWSRGDSPLHF
TRBJ1-1,TRBV5-1,CASSGTGPEAFF
TRBJ2-2,TRBV7-8,CASRLARGELFF
TRBJ1-1,TRBV27,CASSSGRAAFF
TRBJ1-1,TRBV7-9,CASSPGGSTEAFF
TRBJ1-2,TRBV6-5,CASSYGGVYGYTF
TRBJ2-3,TRBV15,CATSPNLASGPDTQYF
TRBJ2-7,TRBV7-8,CASSPRQGGSYEQYF
TRBJ1-1,TRBV19,CASSDRASNTEAFF
TRBJ2-7,TRBV5-1,CASSPLTLAGTIQTSYEQYF
TRBJ2-7,TRBV6-5,CASSRQSTHEQYF
TRBJ1-4,TRBV10-3,CAISNQERAEKLFF